What follows are 13 T cell receptor beta chains derived from one specimen sequenced in a study of shared clonotypes between healthy human individuals. TCRdb keeps only in-frame clones here, not all; method: immunoSEQ multiplex PCR. The sample contains some 2 million clones, over 85% of which appear only once. CD8 cells classed as naive were CD45RO-negative and positively selected for CCR7, excluding terminally differentiated effector memory CD45RA+ cells. Specimen: naive CD8+ T cells sorted from blood. These receptors all come from a man in his late teens or twenties in good health.

The chain joins TRBV4-2 to TRBJ1-1, with 8 nucleotides matching TRBD1. The germline V gene encodes CDR1 LGHNA and CDR2 YNFKEQ. The CDR3 runs to 16 residues. With 1 base clipped from V and 6 bases from J, the junction kept 10 bases outside the gene matches. In DNA, the CDR3 is TGTGCCAGCAGCCAAGCTCAGGGGGCTCCTATACCTGAAGCTTTCTTT. It codes for CASSQAQGAPIPEAFF.

A single count supports this clone. V and J are TRBV10-1 and TRBJ2-1; no clear D gene. Germline V lookup: CDR1 WNHNN, CDR2 SYGVQD (reference sequence). The CDR3 runs to 15 residues. Deletions cut 0 bases from V and 3 bases from J, with 9 bases between. The CDR3 protein is CASSESAGYYNEQFF. Here the CDR3 DNA reads TGCGCCAGCAGTGAGTCTGCAGGATACTACAATGAGCAGTTCTTC.

This chain uses TRBV6-6 with TRBJ2-7; a weak D match, TRBD1 (6 bases). Trimming removed 2 bases from V and 3 bases from J, with 14 bases in between. The CDR3 has 15 residues. Germline assignment: CDR1 MNHNY and CDR2 SVGAGI (reference sequence). The CDR3 sequence: CASSYPVGAVYEQYF. The CDR3 DNA reads TGTGCCAGCAGTTACCCCGTGGGGGCGGTCTACGAGCAGTACTTC.

The chain couples TRBV9 to TRBJ1-4, with a possible D match to TRBD1 (5 bases). V shed 3 bases and J shed 10 bases, with 16 bases lying between them. This CDR3 is built from 14 residues. The V gene's germline CDR1 is SGDLS and CDR2 YYNGEE. This chain's CDR3 is CASSAGTELGKLFF. CDR3 sequence (DNA): TGTGCCAGCAGCGCCGGGACCGAGTTAGGAAAACTGTTTTTT.

The genes are TRBV21-1 and TRBJ2-7; the D segment call TRBD1 is taken from the table without a DNA check. TRBV21-1 represents a pseudogene. There are 16 residues in the CDR3. Here the CDR3 DNA reads TGTGCCAGCAGCAAAGACCTAGACAGGGTGTGCTACGAGCAGTACTTC. Translating gives CASSKDLDRVCYEQYF.

The V gene is TRBV6-1, the J gene TRBJ2-7; TRBD1 aligns across 7 bases. Trimming at V came to 7 bases and at J to 3 bases, leaving 12 bases not matched to a gene. CDR1 is MNHNS, CDR2 SASEGT, per germline. The CDR3 has 15 amino acids. In nucleotides, the CDR3 is TGTGCCAGCATCCTGGACAGGACTCTTTTCTACGAGCAGTACTTC. Translated, it gives CASILDRTLFYEQYF.

About this clone itself: This specimen includes other DNA sequences encoding the same CDR3. The rearrangement uses TRBV9 and TRBJ1-5; D is possibly TRBD1 (6 bases). CDR1 SGDLS and CDR2 YYNGEE come from the germline V gene. Between the trimmed V and J ends, which lost 3 bases and 2 bases, there was a span of 12 bases. This CDR3 contains 15 residues. CDR3 region: CASSAGGGGNQPQHF. In DNA, the CDR3 is TGTGCCAGCAGCGCTGGGGGCGGAGGCAATCAGCCCCAGCATTTT.

The rearrangement joins TRBV29-1 to TRBJ1-2, with D unresolved. Looked up from germline, CDR1 is SQVTM and CDR2 is ANQGSEA. CDR3 size: 15 residues. V was pared by 2 bases and J by 3 bases, with 16 bases between. The CDR3: CSVEFVASGDYGYTF. CDR3 nucleotides: TGCAGCGTTGAATTCGTGGCTAGCGGTGACTATGGCTACACCTTC. The entire variable domain, with the rest obtained from reference TRBV29-1 and TRBJ1-2, is as follows: SAVISQKPSRDICQRGTSLTIQCQVDSQVTMMFWYRQQPGQSLTLIATANQGSEATYESGFVIDKFPISRPNLTFSTLTVSNMSPEDSSIYLCSVEFVASGDYGYTFGSGTRLTVV.

The chain carries TRBV11-2 and TRBJ1-1, with 10 positions matching TRBD1. The trim removed 5 bases at V and 11 bases at J, leaving 14 bases unmatched. This CDR3 contains 15 residues. Looked up from germline, CDR1 is SGHAT and CDR2 is FQNNGV. The CDR3, as DNA: TGTGCCAGCAGCCCTAGAGGGGACAGGGGAGTTGCGGCTTTCTTT. This gives the protein CASSPRGDRGVAAFF.

The chain links TRBV9 to TRBJ1-4, with TRBD1 identical over 9 bases. This CDR3 region has 15 residues. Per germline, CDR1 SGDLS and CDR2 YYNGEE. The J segment lost 7 bases and the V segment lost 3 bases, leaving 7 bases of the junction unmatched. CDR3 in DNA: TGTGCCAGCAGCGAACGGGACAGGGAAAGTGAAAAACTGTTTTTT. Amino acids: CASSERDRESEKLFF. The full variable domain, completed using reference TRBV9 and TRBJ1-4, is DSGVTQTPKHLITATGQRVTLRCSPRSGDLSVYWYQQSLDQGLQFLIQYYNGEERAKGNILERFSAQQFPDLHSELNLSSLELGDSALYFCASSERDRESEKLFFGSGTQLSVL.

This chain uses TRBV7-9 with TRBJ2-7; 10 nucleotides match TRBD1. The J segment lost 3 bases and the V segment lost 4 bases, leaving 3 bases of the junction unmatched. The CDR3 consists of 14 residues. Germline CDR1 and CDR2: SEHNR and FQNEAQ (reference sequence). The CDR3 coding sequence is TGTGCCAGCAGCTCGGACAGGGGGGTCTACGAGCAGTACTTC. Protein product: CASSSDRGVYEQYF.

As regards this clone: Other DNA sequences in this sample translate to the same CDR3. V usage is TRBV9 and J usage is TRBJ2-3; D call uncertain. Germline V CDR1 and CDR2: SGDLS, YYNGEE. V was shortened by 0 bases and J by 4 bases, with 9 bases between the two germline ends. The CDR3 consists of 14 residues. As DNA, the CDR3 is TGTGCCAGCAGCGTAGAAGTTAGCCCAGATACGCAGTATTTT. It specifies CASSVEVSPDTQYF.

V is TRBV27 and J is TRBJ2-1, with 10 bases identical to TRBD2. Per germline, CDR1 MNHEY and CDR2 SMNVEV (reference sequence). With V trimmed by 2 bases and J by 8 bases, 9 bases remained unmatched. The CDR3 extends over 16 amino acids. The CDR3 loop is CASSLLAGAKEDEQFF. CDR3 sequence (DNA): TGTGCCAGCAGTTTACTAGCGGGGGCAAAAGAGGATGAGCAGTTCTTC.